Shown below are 10 T cell receptor beta chains from a single sample sequenced in a study of blood T cells in healthy people across ages. PCR was performed a second time for roughly 7 to 11 cycles using a sample-barcoded 5' primer and a J-beta primer mix. TCRdb redid the calling of the 5' RACE reads with MiXCR, one entry per CDR3 protein. This table holds 1.5 million to 2 million distinct CDR3 sequences, 49% found once. Sequenced material: blood. All receptors derive from a woman aged 40 to 50 in good health.

The count of this clonotype is one. The chain links TRBV28 to TRBJ2-7, with 8 nucleotides matching TRBD1. CDR3 length equals 15 residues. V lost 3 bases, J lost 6 bases, and 10 bases stayed unmatched. CDR1 and CDR2 from the germline V gene are MDHEN and SYDVKM. The CDR3 loop reads CASSFDRGLVREQYF. CDR3 coding DNA: TGTGCCAGCAGTTTCGACAGGGGTCTCGTTCGCGAGCAGTACTTC.

The J gene is TRBJ2-5, the V gene TRBV28; TRBD2 aligns across 7 bases. Looked up from germline, CDR1 is MDHEN and CDR2 is SYDVKM. The CDR3 spans 17 residues. The ends lost 2 bases at V and 2 bases at J; junction bases unmatched: 11. This chain's CDR3 is CASSLTGGRAGQETQYF. The CDR3 DNA reads as TGTGCCAGCAGTTTAACGGGTGGACGAGCGGGGCAAGAGACCCAGTACTTC. Full variable domain (remainder filled in from reference TRBV28 and TRBJ2-5): DVKVTQSSRYLVKRTGEKVFLECVQDMDHENMFWYRQDPGLGLRLIYFSYDVKMKEKGDIPEGYSVSREKKERFSLILESASTNQTSMYLCASSLTGGRAGQETQYFGPGTRLLVL.

The chain carries TRBV18 and TRBJ1-1, with D unclear. V was trimmed by 3 bases and J by 8 bases, leaving 13 bases between them. The CDR3 totals 13 residues. CDR1 is KGHSH, CDR2 LQKENI, per germline. The CDR3 here is CASSPDITGEAFF. The CDR3 DNA is TGTGCCAGCTCACCGGATATTACTGGGGAAGCTTTCTTT.

This clonotype was seen a handful of times. This sequence joins TRBV12-3 or TRBV12-4 and TRBJ2-1; TRBD1 aligns across 11 bases. This CDR3 has 14 residues. J lost 13 bases, V lost 3 bases, and 8 bases had no gene match. The CDR3 region has the DNA TGTGCCAGCAGTTTGGGGACAGGGGGGGAGACCCAGTTCTTC. This codes for CASSLGTGGETQFF.

The chain uses TRBV11-2 and TRBJ2-7, with no clear D. The CDR3 sequence is 15 residues long. The germline V gene encodes CDR1 SGHAT and CDR2 FQNNGV. Trimming left V 3 bases short and J 0 bases short, with 12 bases between. CDR3 amino acids: CASSFRLQTSYEQYF. The CDR3 DNA reads as TGTGCCAGCAGCTTTAGGTTACAGACCTCCTACGAGCAGTACTTC.

This clonotype was seen only a few times. J is TRBJ2-7 and V is TRBV4-3, with D possibly matching TRBD1 (6 bases). Germline CDR1 and CDR2: LGHNA and YSLEER. The length of the CDR3 is 16 residues. V was pared by 3 bases and J by 4 bases, with 19 bases between. The CDR3 coding sequence is TGCGCCAGCAGCCAGCGTACAGGGCCTTCGGCGTACGAGCAGTACTTC. This gives the protein CASSQRTGPSAYEQYF.

Only a few counts were recorded for this clonotype. The chain uses TRBV6-5 and TRBJ2-5; D possibly corresponds to TRBD2 (5 bases). V was pared by 0 bases and J by 0 bases, with 14 bases between. This CDR3 region has 17 residues. Per germline, CDR1 MNHEY and CDR2 SVGAGI. In DNA, the CDR3 is TGTGCCAGCAGTTACTCAGGACTGAAGGTATACCAAGAGACCCAGTACTTC. This codes for CASSYSGLKVYQETQYF.

Worth noting for this clonotype: The junction and the germline gene differ at one end; a read error may be behind it. The J gene is TRBJ2-6, the V gene TRBV5-1; D is perhaps TRBD1 (5 bases). Per the germline V gene, CDR1 is SGHRS and CDR2 is YFSETQ. The CDR3 loop spans 15 amino acids. The CDR3 is CASSTQGTGANALTF. The CDR3, as DNA: TGCGCCAGCAGTACCCAGGGAACTGGGGCCAACGCCCTGACTTTC.

The chain combines TRBV28 with TRBJ2-5, with a tentative D call TRBD2 (6 bases). CDR1 is MDHEN, CDR2 SYDVKM, per germline. This CDR3 comprises 16 residues. Trimming left V 3 bases short and J 2 bases short, with 16 bases between. The CDR3 region is CASSFGNSAGQETQYF. The CDR3 DNA is TGTGCCAGCAGTTTTGGAAACTCTGCGGGGCAAGAGACCCAGTACTTC.

This chain connects TRBV7-9 to TRBJ1-2, with a weak D call TRBD1 (6 bases). Germline loops: CDR1 SEHNR, CDR2 FQNEAQ (reference sequence). CDR3 length: 13 amino acids. V lost 5 bases, J lost 8 bases, and 15 bases lay in between. The CDR3 bases are TGTGCCAGCAGCGTAGATGGAGGGGGAGGCTACACCTTC. Amino acids: CASSVDGGGGYTF.